What follows describes a single TCR beta chain. Its specific antigen is unknown. The input lacks base qualities; no much larger clone sits a single base away. The germline V and J ends show losses of 4 bases and 1 base respectively, and no gene match explains 8 bases of the junction. CDR1 MDHEN and CDR2 SYDVKM were looked up in the germline V gene. The CDR3 holds 17 amino acids from the cysteine to the phenylalanine. The read is trimmed to its CDR3 DNA, 51 bases read in frame from base 1. To prepare the library, the immunoSEQ multiplex PCR assay was applied. The multiplex PCR relied on a mix of 60 forward primers for TCR Vbeta segments and 13 reverse primers for TCR Jbeta segments. Amplification of the CDR3 region of rearranged TCR beta genes was performed with a multiplex PCR assay on genomic DNA. The Illumina HiSeq System was used to sequence the amplified TCR beta libraries as 87-base-pair reads. For the original study's pipeline: In a later analysis, around 80 million unique TCR beta chains were counted across the approximately 670 repertoires, and around 10 million of these chains were shared by at least two donors. Raw reads were error-corrected and collapsed into unique sequences by a nearest-neighbor algorithm in which closely related sequences were merged to remove PCR and sequencing errors. CDR3 sequences were aligned to IMGT reference sequences to assign V, D and J gene segments. For a sequence to be retained, a match of at least six nucleotides was required to both a V gene segment and a J gene segment. A rearrangement counted as productive if the CDR3 had no stop codons and remained in frame with V and J, and every other rearrangement counted as non-productive. CDR3 was defined according to IMGT convention as the region running from the second conserved V-encoded cysteine to the conserved J-encoded phenylalanine. The earlier analysis of a few hundred of the donors excluded sequences that lacked an unambiguous match to a single V gene segment. In an earlier analysis of some 590 of the donors, V segments were called functional above 56.7% productive rearrangements and were called segregating when the between-donor standard deviation exceeded 5%. A statistical classification framework was built to diagnose cytomegalovirus status from the catalog of TCR beta chain sequences. A later analysis assigned V and J genes by comparing TCR nucleotide sequences with IMGT/GENE-DB human TR gene sequences. The TCRdist pipeline was used in a later analysis to assign CDR3 sequences and most-parsimonious VDJ recombination scenarios. In a later analysis, every TCR beta chain was defined by the combination of its CDR3 amino acid sequence and its V-gene family, and reads without a unique V-gene family were dropped. As a way to deal with suspected cross-contamination and a sequencing artifact, a later analysis dropped approximately 590 nucleotide sequences that were highly shared and had low generation probability. In a later analysis, a clonal expansion index for each public chain was calculated from normalized within-repertoire ranks of inferred template counts. A later analysis computed generation probabilities with a VDJ recombination model fitted to out-of-frame rearrangements, and checked the results against IGoR. In a later analysis, TCR-TCR, TCR-HLA and TCR-CMV co-occurrence was scored with hypergeometric tests, and a repertoire-size bias correction was applied to TCR pairs. In a later analysis, false discovery rates were estimated by permuting HLA or CMV assignments 20 times. In a later analysis, co-occurring TCRs were grouped with DBSCAN, and TCRdist sequence similarity was added when clustering was performed within HLA-allele-positive subsets. Repertoires with fewer than 30,000 or more than 120,000 public chains were left out of co-occurrence clustering, as were several repertoires with anomalous nucleotide sharing. TCRdb re-hosts the immuneACCESS table, in-frame sequences only. Its copies lack some clones; in the studies checked, an unresolved V gene accounts for under half of them, and the cause for the rest is not known. The D gene and trimming were derived from the DNA, and the V and J assignments and clone size from that table. For this sample there are some 110,000 clones; about 70% appear just once. 8% to 9.5% of the sample comes from the top ten.

This sample is part of a study of cytomegalovirus exposure and HLA in healthy donors (dated by TCRdb to 2017 to 2019). The study in broad terms: In an earlier analysis of some 550 of the donors, less than 350 Gb of sequence data and 117 million unique TCR beta sequences from about 179 million T cells were reported. The study profiled the T cell repertoires of hundreds of subjects by immunosequencing and related them to cytomegalovirus serostatus. To predict cytomegalovirus infection status, the study brought together high-throughput TCR immunosequencing, statistical association of individual TCRs with disease status, and machine learning. An early release covering around 630 HLA-typed donors comprised about 300 gigabases of sequencing data and roughly 85 million unique TCR sequences. Typing coverage varied by locus: about 629-640 donors for A, B, C, DRB1 and DQB1; some 520 for DQA1; around 610 for DPA1; approximately 450 for DPB1. The study aimed to test whether cataloging public T cell receptors could reveal signatures of past pathogen exposure. Both class I and class II loci were covered by HLA typing, at four-digit resolution. Besides the first cohort of approximately 710 subjects, a separate validation cohort made up of roughly 120 different subjects was used. On average, over 200,000 unique TCR beta nucleotide sequences were sequenced per donor among a few hundred genotyped donors of the cohort, with roughly a sixth of those sequences being non-productive. A later analysis re-analyzed previously published TCR beta repertoires from about 730 donors and added high-resolution HLA genotyping to study TCR occurrence patterns. All discovery cohort repertoires had been generated on a single sequencing platform. An earlier analysis of some 600 of the donors applied high-throughput TCR beta sequencing to assess whether each TCR beta V gene segment acted as functional or pseudogenic. Because of strong linkage in the cohort, four to six DR-DQ haplotypes were treated as single units for association and clustering. Of the roughly 420 genotyped donors, roughly 76% were placed in the genetic ancestry cluster associated with self-reported Caucasian donors. Donor age, sex, ethnicity and CMV serostatus were collected together with the repertoire data. The later analysis used no new phenotypic data to find candidate immune exposures, relying instead on TCR beta sequences and their occurrence across donors. A later genetic analysis used genome-wide SNP genotypes for about 55% of the 666 donors, treating that subset as a discovery cohort. Overall study outcomes, separate from this receptor: The authors suggested that the approach could potentially be extended to other disease states and immunological phenotypes. Specific HLA alleles were associated with 15,000 to 20,000 TCR beta sequences at a false discovery rate of 0.05 in a later analysis. CMV serostatus was the only immune exposure information available for the cohort. An association between a missense DCLRE1C variant and V-gene and J-gene trimming of TCR beta chains was found in a later genetic analysis and replicated in an independent cohort. A further reported finding was that TCR beta sequences accurately predicted the HLA-A and HLA-B alleles for most subjects in the first cohort. The classifier was reported to diagnose cytomegalovirus status with high specificity and sensitivity in both the original and validation cohorts. Compared with the roughly 700-donor mean, donors in an Asian-associated ancestry cluster had fewer N-insertions in productive TCRs, according to a later genetic analysis. The study listed 150 to 200 TCR beta chains as associated with cytomegalovirus. In vitro tests confirmed that a few of the cytomegalovirus-associated TCR beta chains recognize cytomegalovirus antigens. Compared with equally common non-associated chains, HLA-associated TCR beta chains in a later analysis were more clonally expanded and had lower generation probabilities. When HLA alleles, especially DR and DQ, strongly co-occurred, attributing TCR associations to individual alleles was difficult. Linkage disequilibrium might explain the correlated functional status among segregating V segments, but an unknown experimental factor could not be excluded. Some IMGT-functional V segments, including TRBV6-2 and TRBV6-3, could not be distinguished by the 87-base-pair reads and were therefore excluded. Most TCR sequences were seen in very few donors, while some public TCRs were found in many individuals. A later analysis found that most CMV-associated TCR beta chains appeared HLA-restricted, with HLA associations seemingly driven largely by CMV exposure. The earlier analysis of some 540 of the donors excluded some 16 rarely observed V segments, including chromosome 9 orphons, because counts were too low. Presence/absence analyses assumed roughly uniform sequencing depth across donors, an assumption that may not hold. In an earlier analysis of roughly 560 of the donors, most TCR beta V segments were observed in productive rearrangements about 90% or about 30% of the time, broadly matching IMGT annotations. According to a later analysis, TCR association rates differed among HLA loci, with DRB1 alleles showing the most associated TCRs and HLA-C alleles showing the fewest. In a later analysis, several top co-occurrence clusters were reported to appear linked to parvovirus B19, influenza, CMV and Epstein-Barr virus. In this cohort, only TCR beta chains were sequenced, and detectable features were limited by the absence of alpha or paired-chain data. HLA typing was unavailable for some donors at each locus, so association tests used only the typed subset. A cluster of highly shared sequence variants was judged likely to represent a technical artifact of the sequencing pipeline.

The cohort comprised some 730 healthy bone marrow donors. At the time of sampling, all cohort members were nominally healthy, though unrecorded immune exposures were likely present. The donor tested CMV seropositive and was one of the 289 seropositive cohort members. A peripheral blood sample was provided by each donor, and peripheral blood mononuclear cells were used for TCR beta sequencing. The Qiagen DNeasy Blood Extraction Kit was used to extract genomic DNA from the blood cell samples. The chain uses TRBV28 and TRBJ2-2; a stretch of 8 junction bases matches TRBD2. Sequencing used PBMCs. The receptor's source is a man aged 30-40 years in good health and CMV-seropositive. The CDR3 reads as follows: CASSYSKLAENTGELFF. The DNA is as follows: TGTGCCAGCAGTTACTCGAAACTAGCGGAGAACACCGGGGAGCTGTTTTTT.